This T cell receptor (beta chain) was found in a study of CD8 T cells in Susac syndrome. The CDR3 is made up of 16 amino acids. Trimming removed 4 bases from V and 0 bases from J, with 13 bases in between. Germline V gives CDR1 SGHRS, CDR2 YFSETQ. TCR beta was sequenced from blood CD8+ and CD4+ T cells. TEMRA cells were FACS-enriched, while CD8+ and CD4+ T cells were negatively isolated. Study results and caveats: Only a relatively small number of individuals were included in the TCR sequencing and HLA analysis.

This clonotype appeared a single time. Its antigen is unknown. The authors reverse transcribed roughly 0.45 to 1 ug RNA with random hexamers. Across 54 Vbeta and 13 Jbeta, immunoSEQ multiplex PCR amplified TCR beta CDR3. TCRdb fed the immunoSEQ multiplex PCR reads into MiXCR, producing one record per CDR3 protein. Among approximately 190,000 distinct CDR3 sequences listed, 90% to 95% were seen once. The sequencing sample was made of CD4+ T cells from PBMCs. This TCR came from a human donor in good health. This rearrangement joins TRBV5-1 to TRBJ2-2; weak D call: TRBD2 (6 bases). The CDR3: CASSPTPGANTGELFF. The CDR3 DNA follows: TGCGCCAGCAGCCCTACCCCGGGGGCGAACACCGGGGAGCTGTTTTTT. Complete variable domain (other parts from reference TRBV5-1 and TRBJ2-2): KAGVTQTPRYLIKTRGQQVTLSCSPISGHRSVSWYQQTPGQGLQFLFEYFSETQRNKGNFPGRFSGRQFSNSRSEMNVSTLELGDSALYLCASSPTPGANTGELFFGEGSRLTVL.